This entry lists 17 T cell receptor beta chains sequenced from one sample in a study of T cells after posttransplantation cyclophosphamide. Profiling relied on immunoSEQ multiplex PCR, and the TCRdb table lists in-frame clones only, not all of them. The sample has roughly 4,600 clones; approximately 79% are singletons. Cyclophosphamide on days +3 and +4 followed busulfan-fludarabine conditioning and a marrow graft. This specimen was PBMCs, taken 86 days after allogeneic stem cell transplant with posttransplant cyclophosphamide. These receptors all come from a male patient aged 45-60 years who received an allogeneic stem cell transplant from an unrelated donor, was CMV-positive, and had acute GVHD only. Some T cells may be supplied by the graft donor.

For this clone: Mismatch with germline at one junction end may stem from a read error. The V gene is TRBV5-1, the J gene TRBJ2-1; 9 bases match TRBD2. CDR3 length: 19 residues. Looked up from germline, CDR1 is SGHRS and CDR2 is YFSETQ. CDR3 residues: CASSFRYLVAGGRYSEQFF. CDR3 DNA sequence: TGCGCCAGCAGCTTCAGGTATCTAGTGGCGGGAGGGAGGTACAGTGAGCAGTTCTTC.

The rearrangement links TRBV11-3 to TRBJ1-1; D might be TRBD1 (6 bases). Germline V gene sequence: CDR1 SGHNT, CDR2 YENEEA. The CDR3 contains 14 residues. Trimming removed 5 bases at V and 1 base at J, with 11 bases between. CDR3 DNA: TGTGCCAGCAGCCGCAGGGGTTGGAACACTGAAGCTTTCTTT. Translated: CASSRRGWNTEAFF.

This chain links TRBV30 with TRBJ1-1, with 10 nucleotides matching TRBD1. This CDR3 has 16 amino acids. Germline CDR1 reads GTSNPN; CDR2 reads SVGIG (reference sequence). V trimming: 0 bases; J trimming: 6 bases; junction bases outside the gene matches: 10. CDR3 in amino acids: CAWSVLQTGGRSEAFF. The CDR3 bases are TGTGCCTGGAGTGTACTCCAGACAGGGGGCAGGTCTGAAGCTTTCTTT.

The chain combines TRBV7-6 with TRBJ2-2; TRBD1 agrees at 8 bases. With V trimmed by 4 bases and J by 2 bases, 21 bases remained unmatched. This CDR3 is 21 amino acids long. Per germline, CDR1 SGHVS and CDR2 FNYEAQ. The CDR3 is CASSSVPPDRAPSLNTGELFF. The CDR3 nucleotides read TGTGCCAGCAGCTCCGTCCCCCCGGACAGGGCACCCTCCCTAAACACCGGGGAGCTGTTTTTT. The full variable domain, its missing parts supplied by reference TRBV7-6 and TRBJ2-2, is GAGVSQSPRYKVTKRGQDVALRCDPISGHVSLYWYRQALGQGPEFLTYFNYEAQQDKSGLPNDRFSAERPEGSISTLTIQRTEQRDSAMYRCASSSVPPDRAPSLNTGELFFGEGSRLTVL.

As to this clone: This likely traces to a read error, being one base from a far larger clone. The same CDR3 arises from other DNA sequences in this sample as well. In DNA, the CDR3 is TGTGCCAGCAGCCAAGCGACGGAGAGCTACGATCAGTACTTC. Protein product: CASSQATESYDQYF. The chain employs TRBV14 and TRBJ2-7; no clear D gene. This CDR3 has 14 amino acids. From germline, CDR1 is SGHDN and CDR2 FVKESK.

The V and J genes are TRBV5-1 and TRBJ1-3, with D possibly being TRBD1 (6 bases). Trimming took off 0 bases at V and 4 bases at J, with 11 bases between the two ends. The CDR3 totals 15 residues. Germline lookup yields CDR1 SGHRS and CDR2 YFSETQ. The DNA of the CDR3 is TGCGCCAGCAGCTTGGGGACAGCGGGGGGAAACACCATATATTTT. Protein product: CASSLGTAGGNTIYF.

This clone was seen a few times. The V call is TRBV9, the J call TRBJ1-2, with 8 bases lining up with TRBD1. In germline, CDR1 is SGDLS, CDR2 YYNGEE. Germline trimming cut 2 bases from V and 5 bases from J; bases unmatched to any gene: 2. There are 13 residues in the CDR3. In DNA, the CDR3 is TGTGCCAGCAGCGTGGGACAGGATTATGGCTACACCTTC. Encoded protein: CASSVGQDYGYTF.

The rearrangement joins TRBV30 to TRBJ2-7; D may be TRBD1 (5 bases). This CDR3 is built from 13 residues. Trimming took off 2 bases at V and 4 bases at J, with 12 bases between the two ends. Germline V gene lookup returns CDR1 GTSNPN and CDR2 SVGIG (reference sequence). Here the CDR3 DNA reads TGTGCCTGGAGTCGCGACCAGGGTTACGAGCAGTACTTC. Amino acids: CAWSRDQGYEQYF.

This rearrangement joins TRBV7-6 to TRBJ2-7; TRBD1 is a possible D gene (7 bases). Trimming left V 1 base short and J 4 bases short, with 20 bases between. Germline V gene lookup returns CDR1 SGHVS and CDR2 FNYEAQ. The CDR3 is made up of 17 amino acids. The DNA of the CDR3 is TGTGCCAGCAGCTTAGTCCGGCCGCAGGGGGGTTTTTACGAGCAGTACTTC. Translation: CASSLVRPQGGFYEQYF.

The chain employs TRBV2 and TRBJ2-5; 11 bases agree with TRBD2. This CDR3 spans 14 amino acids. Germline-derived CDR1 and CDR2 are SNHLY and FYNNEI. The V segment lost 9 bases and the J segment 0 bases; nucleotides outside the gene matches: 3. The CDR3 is CASPGLADQETQYF. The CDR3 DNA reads TGTGCCAGTCCGGGACTAGCGGACCAAGAGACCCAGTACTTC.

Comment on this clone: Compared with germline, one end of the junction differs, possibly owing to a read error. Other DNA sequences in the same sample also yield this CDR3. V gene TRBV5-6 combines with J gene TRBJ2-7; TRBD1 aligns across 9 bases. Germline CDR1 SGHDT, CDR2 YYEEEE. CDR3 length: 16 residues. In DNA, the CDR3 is TGCGCCAGCAGCTCAACAGGGGGCCCCGGGTCCTACGAGCAGTACTTC. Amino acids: CASSSTGGPGSYEQYF.

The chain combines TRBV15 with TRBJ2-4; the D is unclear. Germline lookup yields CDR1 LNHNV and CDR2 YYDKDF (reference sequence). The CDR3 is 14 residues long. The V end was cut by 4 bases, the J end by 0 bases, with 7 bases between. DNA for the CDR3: TGTGCCACCAGCATTGGCTTAGCCAAAAACATTCAGTACTTC. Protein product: CATSIGLAKNIQYF.

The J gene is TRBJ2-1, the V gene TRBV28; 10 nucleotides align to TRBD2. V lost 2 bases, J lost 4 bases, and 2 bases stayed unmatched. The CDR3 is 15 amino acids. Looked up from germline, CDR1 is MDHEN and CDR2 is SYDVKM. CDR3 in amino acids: CASSLSGRAYNEQFF. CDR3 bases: TGTGCCAGCAGTTTAAGCGGGAGGGCATACAATGAGCAGTTCTTC.

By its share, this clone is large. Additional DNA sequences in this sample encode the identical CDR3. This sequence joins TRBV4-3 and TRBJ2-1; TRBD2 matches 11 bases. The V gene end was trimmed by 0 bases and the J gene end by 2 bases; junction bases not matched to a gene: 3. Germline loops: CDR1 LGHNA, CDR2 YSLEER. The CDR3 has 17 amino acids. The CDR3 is CASSQDLAGGTYNEQFF. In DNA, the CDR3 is TGCGCCAGCAGCCAAGATCTAGCGGGGGGCACCTACAATGAGCAGTTCTTC.

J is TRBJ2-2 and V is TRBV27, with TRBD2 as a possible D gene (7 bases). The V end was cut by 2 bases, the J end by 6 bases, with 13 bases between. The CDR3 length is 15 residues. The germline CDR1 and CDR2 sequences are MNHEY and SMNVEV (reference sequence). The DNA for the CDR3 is TGTGCCAGCAGTTTAAGGGGGGGGGTAGCCGGGGAGCTGTTTTTT. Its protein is CASSLRGGVAGELFF.

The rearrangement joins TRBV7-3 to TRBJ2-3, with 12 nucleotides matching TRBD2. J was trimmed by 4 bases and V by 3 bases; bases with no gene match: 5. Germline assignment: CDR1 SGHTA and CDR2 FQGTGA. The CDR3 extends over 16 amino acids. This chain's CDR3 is CASSFLAGGGADTQYF. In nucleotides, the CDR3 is TGTGCCAGCAGCTTCCTAGCGGGAGGGGGCGCAGATACGCAGTATTTT. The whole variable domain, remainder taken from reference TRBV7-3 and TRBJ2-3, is GAGVSQTPSNKVTEKGKYVELRCDPISGHTALYWYRQSLGQGPEFLIYFQGTGAADDSGLPNDRFFAVRPEGSVSTLKIQRTERGDSAVYLCASSFLAGGGADTQYFGPGTRLTVL.

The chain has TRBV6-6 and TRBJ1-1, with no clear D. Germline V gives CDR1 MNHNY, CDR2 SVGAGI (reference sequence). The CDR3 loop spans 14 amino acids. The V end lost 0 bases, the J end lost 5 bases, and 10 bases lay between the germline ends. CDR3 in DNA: TGTGCCAGCAGTTACTCGCGGGGTACAACTGAAGCTTTCTTT. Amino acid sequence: CASSYSRGTTEAFF.